What follows is one T cell receptor beta chain and its context. Its cognate antigen is unknown. Germline CDR1 and CDR2: MDHEN and SYDVKM. The CDR3 has 17 amino acids. Trimming cost V 3 bases and J 0 bases; bases outside gene matches: 6. Assay used: immunoSEQ multiplex PCR; TCRdb lists only in-frame clones, some missing. The sample carries some 110,000 clones, about four fifths recorded once. This record belongs to a study of radiotherapy plus CTLA-4 blockade in lung cancer. Study details: Objective responses were documented in 15% to 20% of patients, with disease control in approximately 31%. Study outcomes and limitations: Tumor-origin TCR clones grew in blood after radiotherapy plus ipilimumab. The best predictor of response was reported to be early blood T cell clone dynamics, with interferon-beta.

The sequence derives from a human donor with non-small cell lung cancer who had a partial response to radiotherapy plus ipilimumab. The chain employs TRBV28 and TRBJ1-5; 9 bases map to TRBD1. This specimen was peripheral blood, taken from a patient treated with radiotherapy plus ipilimumab. The CDR3 loop reads CASSFSLGQGSNQPQHF. The CDR3 nucleotides read TGTGCCAGCAGTTTCTCACTGGGACAGGGTAGCAATCAGCCCCAGCATTTT. Full variable domain (remainder filled in from reference TRBV28 and TRBJ1-5): DVKVTQSSRYLVKRTGEKVFLECVQDMDHENMFWYRQDPGLGLRLIYFSYDVKMKEKGDIPEGYSVSREKKERFSLILESASTNQTSMYLCASSFSLGQGSNQPQHFGDGTRLSIL.